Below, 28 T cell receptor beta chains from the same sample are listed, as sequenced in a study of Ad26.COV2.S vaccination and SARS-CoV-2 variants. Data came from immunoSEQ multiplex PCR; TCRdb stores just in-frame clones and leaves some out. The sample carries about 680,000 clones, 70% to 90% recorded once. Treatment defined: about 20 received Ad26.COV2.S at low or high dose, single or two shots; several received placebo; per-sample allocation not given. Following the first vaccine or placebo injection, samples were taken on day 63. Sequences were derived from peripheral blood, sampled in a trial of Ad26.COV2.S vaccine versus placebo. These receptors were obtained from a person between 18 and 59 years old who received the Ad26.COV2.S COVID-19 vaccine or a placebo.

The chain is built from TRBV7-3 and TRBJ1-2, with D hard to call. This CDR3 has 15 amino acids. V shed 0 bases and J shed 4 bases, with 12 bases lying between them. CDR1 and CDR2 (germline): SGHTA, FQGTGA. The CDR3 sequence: CASSLTGEGVYGYTF. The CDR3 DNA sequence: TGTGCCAGCAGCTTAACGGGCGAAGGTGTCTATGGCTACACCTTC.

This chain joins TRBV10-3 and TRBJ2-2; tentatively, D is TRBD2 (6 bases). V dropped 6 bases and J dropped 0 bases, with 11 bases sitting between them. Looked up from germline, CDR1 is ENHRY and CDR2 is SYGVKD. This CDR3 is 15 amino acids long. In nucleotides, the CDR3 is TGTGCCATCAGCCAGGGACTTCCGAACACCGGGGAGCTGTTTTTT. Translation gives CAISQGLPNTGELFF.

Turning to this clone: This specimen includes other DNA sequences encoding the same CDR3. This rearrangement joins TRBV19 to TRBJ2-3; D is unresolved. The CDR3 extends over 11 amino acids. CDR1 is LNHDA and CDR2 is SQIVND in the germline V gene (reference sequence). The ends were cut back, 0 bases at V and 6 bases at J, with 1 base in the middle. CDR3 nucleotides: TGTGCCAGTAGTATAGAGGATACGCAGTATTTT. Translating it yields CASSIEDTQYF.

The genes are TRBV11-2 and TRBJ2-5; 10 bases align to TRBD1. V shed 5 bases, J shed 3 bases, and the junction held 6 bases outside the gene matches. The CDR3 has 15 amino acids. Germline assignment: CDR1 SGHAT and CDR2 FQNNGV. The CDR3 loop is CASSPGTGAKETQYF. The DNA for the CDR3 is TGTGCCAGCAGCCCCGGGACAGGGGCTAAAGAGACCCAGTACTTC.

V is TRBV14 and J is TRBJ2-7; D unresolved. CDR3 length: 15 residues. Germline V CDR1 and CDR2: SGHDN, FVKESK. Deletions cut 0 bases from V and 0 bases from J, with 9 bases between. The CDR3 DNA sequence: TGTGCCAGCAGCCAAGACGGCGTCCACTCCTACGAGCAGTACTTC. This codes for CASSQDGVHSYEQYF.

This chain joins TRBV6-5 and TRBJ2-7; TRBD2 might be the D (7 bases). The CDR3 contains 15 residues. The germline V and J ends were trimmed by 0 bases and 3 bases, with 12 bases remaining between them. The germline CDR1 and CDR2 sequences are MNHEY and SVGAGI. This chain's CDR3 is CASSYSGGGDYEQYF. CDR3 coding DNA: TGTGCCAGCAGTTACTCAGGGGGAGGGGACTACGAGCAGTACTTC.

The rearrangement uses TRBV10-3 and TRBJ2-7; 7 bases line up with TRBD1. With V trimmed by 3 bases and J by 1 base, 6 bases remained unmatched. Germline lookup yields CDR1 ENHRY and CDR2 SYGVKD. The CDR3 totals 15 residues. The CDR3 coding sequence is TGTGCCATCAGTGATGCTAGACAGGGTTCCTACGAGCAGTACTTC. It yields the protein CAISDARQGSYEQYF.

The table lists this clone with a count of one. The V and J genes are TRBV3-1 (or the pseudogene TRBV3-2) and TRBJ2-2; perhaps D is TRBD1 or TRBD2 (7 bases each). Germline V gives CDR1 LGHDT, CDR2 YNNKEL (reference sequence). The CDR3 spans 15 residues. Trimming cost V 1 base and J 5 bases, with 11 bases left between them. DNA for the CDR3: TGTGCCAGCAGCCAAGCCCAGGGGGGGACCGGGGAGCTGTTTTTT. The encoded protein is CASSQAQGGTGELFF.

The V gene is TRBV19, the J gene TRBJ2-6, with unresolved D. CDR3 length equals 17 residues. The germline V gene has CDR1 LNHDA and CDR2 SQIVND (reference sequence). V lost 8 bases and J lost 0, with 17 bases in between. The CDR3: CASEGPKRPSGANVLTF. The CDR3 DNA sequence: TGTGCCAGTGAAGGACCCAAGAGACCCTCTGGGGCCAACGTCCTGACTTTC.

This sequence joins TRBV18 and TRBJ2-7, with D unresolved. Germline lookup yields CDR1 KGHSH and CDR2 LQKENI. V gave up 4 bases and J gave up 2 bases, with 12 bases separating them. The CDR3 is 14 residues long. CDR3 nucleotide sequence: TGTGCCAGCTCACACGACCAGATAGCCTACGAGCAGTACTTC. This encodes CASSHDQIAYEQYF.

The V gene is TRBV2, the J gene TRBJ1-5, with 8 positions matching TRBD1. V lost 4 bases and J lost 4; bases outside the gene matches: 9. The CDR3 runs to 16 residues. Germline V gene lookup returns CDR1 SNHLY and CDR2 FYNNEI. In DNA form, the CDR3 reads TGTGCCAGCAGTGTCCTGGGACAGGCCGGTAATCAGCCCCAGCATTTT. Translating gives CASSVLGQAGNQPQHF.

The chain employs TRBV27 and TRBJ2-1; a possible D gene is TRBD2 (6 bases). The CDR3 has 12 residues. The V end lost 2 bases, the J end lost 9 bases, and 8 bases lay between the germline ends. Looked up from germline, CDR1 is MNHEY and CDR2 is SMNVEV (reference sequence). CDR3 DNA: TGTGCCAGCAGTTTAGGAGGGGTTGAGCAGTTCTTC. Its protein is CASSLGGVEQFF.

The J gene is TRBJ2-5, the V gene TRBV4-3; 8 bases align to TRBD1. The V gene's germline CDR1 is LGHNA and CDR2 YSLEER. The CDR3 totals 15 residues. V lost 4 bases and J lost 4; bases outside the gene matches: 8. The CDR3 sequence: CASSRITGTGETQYF. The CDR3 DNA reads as TGCGCCAGCAGCCGGATTACCGGGACAGGAGAGACCCAGTACTTC.

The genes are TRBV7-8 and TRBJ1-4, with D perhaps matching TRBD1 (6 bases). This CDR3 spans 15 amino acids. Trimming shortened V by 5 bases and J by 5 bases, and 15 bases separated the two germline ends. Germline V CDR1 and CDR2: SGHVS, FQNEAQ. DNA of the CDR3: TGTGCCAGCAGCCGCCGCCGGGACAAAAATGAAAAACTGTTTTTT. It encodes CASSRRRDKNEKLFF.

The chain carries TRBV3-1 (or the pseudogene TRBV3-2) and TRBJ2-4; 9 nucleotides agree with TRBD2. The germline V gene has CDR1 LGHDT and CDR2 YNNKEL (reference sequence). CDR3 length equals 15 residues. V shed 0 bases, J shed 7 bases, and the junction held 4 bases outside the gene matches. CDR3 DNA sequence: TGTGCCAGCAGCCAAGATCTTAGCGGGGGTAACATTCAGTACTTC. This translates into CASSQDLSGGNIQYF.

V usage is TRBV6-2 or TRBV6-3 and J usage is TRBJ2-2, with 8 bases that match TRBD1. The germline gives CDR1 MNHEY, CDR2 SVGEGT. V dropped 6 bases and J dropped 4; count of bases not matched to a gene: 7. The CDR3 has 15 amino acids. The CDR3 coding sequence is TGTGCCAGCAGCAAGGACAGGGTCGGCACCGGGGAGCTGTTTTTT. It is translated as CASSKDRVGTGELFF.

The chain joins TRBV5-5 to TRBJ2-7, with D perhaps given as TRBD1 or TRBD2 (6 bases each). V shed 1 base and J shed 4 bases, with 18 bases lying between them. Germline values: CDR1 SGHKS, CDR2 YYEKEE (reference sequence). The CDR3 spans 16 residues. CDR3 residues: CASSLMKGGGLYEQYF. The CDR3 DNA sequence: TGTGCCAGCAGCTTGATGAAGGGGGGCGGACTTTACGAGCAGTACTTC.

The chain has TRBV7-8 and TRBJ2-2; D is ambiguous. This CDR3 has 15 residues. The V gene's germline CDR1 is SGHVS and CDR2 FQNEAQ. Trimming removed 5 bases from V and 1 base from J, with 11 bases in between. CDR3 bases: TGTGCCAGCAGCCCACGGACCATGAACACCGGGGAGCTGTTTTTT. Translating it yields CASSPRTMNTGELFF.

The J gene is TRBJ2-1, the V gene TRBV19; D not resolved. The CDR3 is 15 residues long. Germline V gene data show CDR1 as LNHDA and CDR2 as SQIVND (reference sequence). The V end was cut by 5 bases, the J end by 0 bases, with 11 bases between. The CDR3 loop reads CASSPRTSSYNEQFF. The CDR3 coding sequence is TGTGCCAGTAGTCCAAGAACGAGCTCCTACAATGAGCAGTTCTTC.

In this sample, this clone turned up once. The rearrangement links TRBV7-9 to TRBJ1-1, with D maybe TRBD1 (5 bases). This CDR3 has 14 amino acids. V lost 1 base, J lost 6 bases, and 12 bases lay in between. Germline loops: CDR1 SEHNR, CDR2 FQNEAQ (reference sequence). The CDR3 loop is CASSLGERGAEAFF. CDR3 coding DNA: TGTGCCAGCAGCTTAGGAGAGAGGGGCGCTGAAGCTTTCTTT.

CDR3 in amino acids: CSVSPGRNTGELFF. For the CDR3, the DNA is TGCAGCGTTAGCCCCGGACGGAACACCGGGGAGCTGTTTTTT. The chain couples TRBV29-1 to TRBJ2-2; unclear D gene. CDR1 and CDR2 (germline): SQVTM, ANQGSEA. V was clipped by 5 bases and J by 1 base, with 11 bases between them. There are 14 residues in the CDR3.

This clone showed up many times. CDR3 amino acids: CASSLQGGDTQYF. The CDR3 region has the DNA TGTGCCAGCAGCTTACAGGGAGGGGATACGCAGTATTTT. The J gene is TRBJ2-3, the V gene TRBV2; D might be TRBD2 (7 bases). The V and J ends lost 6 bases and 6 bases respectively, with 13 bases between them. CDR1 is SNHLY and CDR2 is FYNNEI in the germline V gene. There are 13 residues in the CDR3.

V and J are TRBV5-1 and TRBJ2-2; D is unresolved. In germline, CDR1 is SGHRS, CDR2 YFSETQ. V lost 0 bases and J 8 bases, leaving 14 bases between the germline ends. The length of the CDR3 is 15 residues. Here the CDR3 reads CASSLAGSSSGELFF. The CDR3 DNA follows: TGCGCCAGCAGCTTGGCCGGCTCCTCGTCGGGGGAGCTGTTTTTT.

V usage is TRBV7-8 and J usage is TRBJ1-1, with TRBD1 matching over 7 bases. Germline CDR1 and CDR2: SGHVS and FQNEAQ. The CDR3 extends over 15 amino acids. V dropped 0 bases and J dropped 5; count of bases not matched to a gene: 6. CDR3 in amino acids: CASSLASGGRTEAFF. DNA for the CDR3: TGTGCCAGCAGCTTAGCGTCAGGGGGTAGGACTGAAGCTTTCTTT.

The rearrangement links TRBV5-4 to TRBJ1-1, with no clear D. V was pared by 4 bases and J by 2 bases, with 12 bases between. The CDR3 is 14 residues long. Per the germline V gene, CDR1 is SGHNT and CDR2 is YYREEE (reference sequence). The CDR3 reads CASSPLSVNTEAFF. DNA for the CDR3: TGTGCCAGCAGCCCCCTTTCAGTAAACACTGAAGCTTTCTTT. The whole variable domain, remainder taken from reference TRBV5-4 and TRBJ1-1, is ETGVTQSPTHLIKTRGQQVTLRCSSQSGHNTVSWYQQALGQGPQFIFQYYREEENGRGNFPPRFSGLQFPNYSSELNVNALELDDSALYLCASSPLSVNTEAFFGQGTRLTVV.

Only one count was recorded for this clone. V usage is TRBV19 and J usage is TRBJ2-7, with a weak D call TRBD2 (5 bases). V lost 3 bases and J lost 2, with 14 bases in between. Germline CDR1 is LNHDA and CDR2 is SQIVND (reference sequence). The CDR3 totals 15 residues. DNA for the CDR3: TGTGCCAGTAGTATTTGGTCGACGGGAACCTACGAGCAGTACTTC. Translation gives CASSIWSTGTYEQYF. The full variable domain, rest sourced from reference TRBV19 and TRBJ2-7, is DGGITQSPKYLFRKEGQNVTLSCEQNLNHDAMYWYRQDPGQGLRLIYYSQIVNDFQKGDIAEGYSVSREKKESFPLTVTSAQKNPTAFYLCASSIWSTGTYEQYFGPGTRLTVT.

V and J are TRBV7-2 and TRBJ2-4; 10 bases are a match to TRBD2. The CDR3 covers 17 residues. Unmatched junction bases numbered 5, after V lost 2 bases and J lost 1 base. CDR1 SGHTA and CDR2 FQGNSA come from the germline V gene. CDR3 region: CASSLSGREIAKNIQYF. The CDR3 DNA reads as TGTGCCAGCAGCTTAAGCGGGAGGGAAATTGCCAAAAACATTCAGTACTTC.

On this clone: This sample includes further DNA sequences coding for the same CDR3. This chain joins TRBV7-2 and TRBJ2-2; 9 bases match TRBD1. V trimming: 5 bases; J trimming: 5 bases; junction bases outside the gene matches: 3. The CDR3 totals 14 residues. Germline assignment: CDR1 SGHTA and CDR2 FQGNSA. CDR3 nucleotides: TGTGCCAGCAGCCTCGGACAGGGGACCGGGGAGCTGTTTTTT. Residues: CASSLGQGTGELFF.